One sample yielded the 23 T cell receptor beta chains listed below, sequenced in a study of CD8+ T cells in alopecia areata. cDNA serving as the sequencing template came from extracted, reverse transcribed RNA. Some clones are missing from TCRdb's copy, which holds only in-frame ones; the method was immunoSEQ multiplex PCR. The data show 110,000 to 150,000 clones, with roughly 82% seen just once and roughly 25% held by the top ten. Treatment indicated: oral pan-JAK inhibitor, 5-10 mg twice daily. The input for sequencing was CD8+ T cells sorted from blood, taken at week 4, from a patient treated with tofacitinib. The receptors were sampled from a human donor with alopecia areata.

The chain uses TRBV29-1 and TRBJ2-7, with TRBD2 matching over 7 bases. The V gene's germline CDR1 is SQVTM and CDR2 ANQGSEA. V trimming: 4 bases; J trimming: 2 bases; junction bases outside the gene matches: 11. CDR3 length: 15 residues. CDR3 in amino acids: CSVASQGGKPYEQYF. Here the CDR3 DNA reads TGCAGCGTTGCTTCTCAGGGAGGGAAGCCCTACGAGCAGTACTTC.

The chain combines TRBV21-1 with TRBJ2-3. TRBV21-1 is given as a pseudogene. The CDR3 has 17 residues. The CDR3 loop is CASSRGTAEWPPDTQYF. The DNA of the CDR3 is TGTGCCAGCAGCCGAGGGACCGCGGAGTGGCCCCCAGATACGCAGTATTTT.

This clone was detected only once. The J gene is TRBJ2-7, the V gene TRBV29-1; 10 nucleotides align to TRBD2. Germline V gene lookup returns CDR1 SQVTM and CDR2 ANQGSEA. V was clipped by 6 bases and J by 4 bases; unmatched bases: 3. The CDR3 consists of 12 residues. CDR3 sequence (DNA): TGCAGCGTATGGACTAGCGGATACGAGCAGTACTTC. This gives the protein CSVWTSGYEQYF.

The chain carries TRBV5-6 and TRBJ2-1; no clear D gene. This CDR3 region has 15 residues. CDR1 and CDR2 (germline): SGHDT, YYEEEE. The ends were cut back, 0 bases at V and 5 bases at J, with 12 bases in the middle. CDR3 sequence: CASSLAYPPDNEQFF. The CDR3 bases are TGTGCCAGCAGCTTGGCCTACCCCCCCGACAATGAGCAGTTCTTC.

The chain has TRBV7-9 and TRBJ2-1; 8 positions agree with TRBD2. V lost 4 bases and J lost 9; bases outside the gene matches: 11. From germline, CDR1 is SEHNR and CDR2 FQNEAQ (reference sequence). The CDR3 is 15 residues long. The DNA for the CDR3 is TGTGCCAGCAGCTCACGACTAGCGAGGAGGGGTGAGCAGTTCTTC. It codes for CASSSRLARRGEQFF. The full variable domain, in which reference TRBV7-9 and TRBJ2-1 provide the parts outside the CDR3, is DTGVSQNPRHKITKRGQNVTFRCDPISEHNRLYWYRQTLGQGPEFLTYFQNEAQLEKSRLLSDRFSAERPKGSFSTLEIQRTEQGDSAMYLCASSSRLARRGEQFFGPGTRLTVL.

The V and J genes are TRBV16 and TRBJ2-7, with D unclear. This CDR3 comprises 12 residues. Trimming left V 6 bases short and J 3 bases short, with 9 bases between. Germline V gene data show CDR1 as KGHSY and CDR2 as FQNENV. The DNA of the CDR3 is TGTGCCAGCAGTACATCAAGCTACGAGCAGTACTTC. The encoded protein is CASSTSSYEQYF.

V gene TRBV27 combines with J gene TRBJ1-6; D unresolved. V was shortened by 7 bases and J by 7 bases, with 17 bases between the two germline ends. CDR1 and CDR2 (germline): MNHEY, SMNVEV (reference sequence). The CDR3 has 15 residues. The CDR3 DNA reads TGTGCCAGCACCCCCTTGCCGGGGTGGAATTCACCCCTCCACTTT. Translated, it gives CASTPLPGWNSPLHF.

The CDR3 reads CASSPPGASRELFF. DNA of the CDR3: TGCGCCAGCAGCCCCCCCGGGGCGTCCCGGGAGCTGTTTTTT. The V call is TRBV4-1, the J call TRBJ2-2; D may match TRBD1 or TRBD2 (5 bases each). V was trimmed by 4 bases and J by 9 bases, leaving 15 bases between them. The CDR3 has 14 residues. CDR1 MGHRA and CDR2 YSYEKL come from the germline V gene.

This chain links TRBV6-5 with TRBJ1-1; D unresolved. The CDR3 spans 16 residues. The V end was cut by 0 bases, the J end by 0 bases, with 11 bases between. Germline V gene lookup returns CDR1 MNHEY and CDR2 SVGAGI. CDR3 nucleotide sequence: TGTGCCAGCAGTTACTCGGAGGTTATGATGAACACTGAAGCTTTCTTT. This encodes CASSYSEVMMNTEAFF.

The V gene is TRBV27, the J gene TRBJ1-1; D perhaps matches TRBD1 (5 bases). Trimming removed 2 bases at V and 4 bases at J, with 11 bases between. The CDR3 sequence is 14 residues long. Germline V gives CDR1 MNHEY, CDR2 SMNVEV (reference sequence). CDR3 DNA: TGTGCCAGCAGTTTAGGGGGAGGGAGCACTGAAGCTTTCTTT. This sequence encodes CASSLGGGSTEAFF.

The V and J genes are TRBV7-6 and TRBJ2-7; 8 bases agree with TRBD1. The trim removed 1 base at V and 3 bases at J, leaving 5 bases unmatched. Germline V gene sequence: CDR1 SGHVS, CDR2 FNYEAQ. The CDR3 totals 15 residues. Here the CDR3 reads CASSLDGQGNYEQYF. Written as DNA, the CDR3 is TGTGCCAGCAGCTTAGACGGACAGGGCAACTACGAGCAGTACTTC.

The chain is built from TRBV5-6 and TRBJ2-2; a weak D match, TRBD2 (5 bases). Germline loops: CDR1 SGHDT, CDR2 YYEEEE. The CDR3 extends over 13 amino acids. V gave up 4 bases and J gave up 7 bases, with 11 bases separating them. Here the CDR3 reads CASSARVGGELFF. DNA for the CDR3: TGTGCCAGCAGCGCGAGGGTTGGCGGGGAGCTGTTTTTT.

The V and J genes are TRBV4-2 and TRBJ2-7, with 8 positions matching TRBD2. CDR1 and CDR2 (germline): LGHNA, YNFKEQ. This CDR3 has 16 amino acids. The ends lost 0 bases at V and 2 bases at J; junction bases unmatched: 6. The CDR3 loop is CASSQEGSGGPYEQYF. CDR3 coding DNA: TGTGCCAGCAGCCAAGAGGGCAGCGGGGGCCCCTACGAGCAGTACTTC.

This sequence joins TRBV12-5 and TRBJ1-4; D remains unclear. This CDR3 spans 12 amino acids. Trimming took off 3 bases at V and 3 bases at J, with 2 bases between the two ends. Germline V gene sequence: CDR1 LGHNT, CDR2 FRNRAP. For the CDR3, the DNA is TGTGCTAGTGGTTTCCCTAATGAAAAACTGTTTTTT. The encoded protein is CASGFPNEKLFF.

This sequence joins TRBV7-3 and TRBJ2-5, with D tentatively TRBD1 or TRBD2 (5 bases each). Germline V gene data show CDR1 as SGHTA and CDR2 as FQGTGA. V lost 2 bases and J 4 bases, leaving 11 bases between the germline ends. The CDR3 consists of 14 residues. Written as DNA, the CDR3 is TGTGCCAGCAGCTTAGGGACCTCCGTAGAGACCCAGTACTTC. Translation: CASSLGTSVETQYF.

This chain joins TRBV29-1 and TRBJ2-2; 7 bases are shared with TRBD2. This CDR3 contains 16 residues. The V segment lost 1 base and the J segment 0 bases; nucleotides outside the gene matches: 5. CDR1 is SQVTM, CDR2 ANQGSEA, per germline. The CDR3 coding sequence is TGCAGCGTTGAAGTACCCAGCGGGGCGAACACCGGGGAGCTGTTTTTT. Translation: CSVEVPSGANTGELFF.

This chain joins TRBV25-1 and TRBJ2-2; maybe TRBD2 (7 bases). The CDR3 length is 17 residues. The V gene's germline CDR1 is MGHDK and CDR2 SYGVNS. Between the trimmed V and J ends, which lost 10 bases and 5 bases, there was a span of 26 bases. CDR3 in amino acids: CATTSVDGGPRTGELFF. CDR3 nucleotides: TGTGCCACCACATCCGTTGACGGGGGGCCTAGGACCGGGGAGCTGTTTTTT.

The J gene is TRBJ2-1, the V gene TRBV4-1; 10 bases match TRBD2. The germline CDR1 and CDR2 sequences are MGHRA and YSYEKL. The CDR3 is 15 residues long. With V trimmed by 6 bases and J by 7 bases, 9 bases remained unmatched. The CDR3: CASSRAGGHGNEQFF. CDR3 coding DNA: TGCGCCAGCAGTCGAGCGGGGGGGCATGGGAATGAGCAGTTCTTC.

The chain carries TRBV6-5 and TRBJ2-1, with D hard to call. This CDR3 region has 15 residues. CDR1 and CDR2 (germline): MNHEY, SVGAGI. V lost 0 bases and J 7 bases, leaving 13 bases between the germline ends. Here the CDR3 DNA reads TGTGCCAGCAGTTACTCGCGGTTCCTTAGGAATGAGCAGTTCTTC. Translated: CASSYSRFLRNEQFF.

V and J are TRBV27 and TRBJ2-1; D might be TRBD1 (6 bases). The ends were cut back, 6 bases at V and 8 bases at J, with 14 bases in the middle. The CDR3 spans 13 residues. CDR1 MNHEY and CDR2 SMNVEV come from the germline V gene (reference sequence). CDR3 amino acids: CASSYGQIDEQFF. The CDR3, as DNA: TGTGCCAGCAGCTATGGACAGATCGATGAGCAGTTCTTC.

The chain is built from TRBV10-2 and TRBJ2-3, with D unresolved. This CDR3 region has 12 residues. V lost 3 bases to trimming and J lost 2 bases, with 3 bases between them. Germline V gives CDR1 WSHSY, CDR2 SAAADI. The CDR3 spells CASSDFTDTQYF. The CDR3 DNA reads TGCGCCAGCAGTGACTTCACAGATACGCAGTATTTT.

This rearrangement joins TRBV6-6 to TRBJ2-3; no firm D call. The germline gives CDR1 MNHNY, CDR2 SVGAGI (reference sequence). This CDR3 contains 12 residues. V gave up 6 bases and J gave up 2 bases, with 6 bases separating them. CDR3 residues: CASSHSTDTQYF. Here the CDR3 DNA reads TGTGCCAGCAGCCATTCCACAGATACGCAGTATTTT.

The sample holds one count of this clone. V gene TRBV6-5 combines with J gene TRBJ2-5; possibly TRBD1 for D (6 bases). Germline V gives CDR1 MNHEY, CDR2 SVGAGI. This CDR3 has 16 amino acids. Trimming removed 0 bases at V and 0 bases at J, with 11 bases between. CDR3 residues: CASSYSAGVYQETQYF. CDR3 bases: TGTGCCAGCAGTTACTCGGCAGGGGTGTACCAAGAGACCCAGTACTTC.